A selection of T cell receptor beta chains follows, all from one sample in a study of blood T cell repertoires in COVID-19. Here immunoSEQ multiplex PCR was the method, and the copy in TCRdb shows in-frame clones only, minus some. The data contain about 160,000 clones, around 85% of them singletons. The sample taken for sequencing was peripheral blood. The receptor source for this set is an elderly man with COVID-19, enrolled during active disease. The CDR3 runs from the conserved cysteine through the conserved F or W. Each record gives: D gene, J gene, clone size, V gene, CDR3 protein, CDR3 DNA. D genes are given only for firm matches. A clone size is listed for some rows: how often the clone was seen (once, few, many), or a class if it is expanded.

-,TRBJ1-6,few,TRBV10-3,CAIKAGDSPLHF,TGTGCCATCAAGGCAGGGGATTCACCCCTCCACTTT
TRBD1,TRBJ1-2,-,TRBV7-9,CASSGTVSGYTF,TGTGCCAGCAGCGGGACAGTTTCCGGCTACACCTTC
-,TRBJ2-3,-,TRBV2,CASSGGADTQYF,TGTGCCAGCAGTGGGGGGGCAGATACGCAGTATTTT
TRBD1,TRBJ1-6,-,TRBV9,CASAPDRNNSPLHF,TGTGCCAGCGCCCCGGACAGGAATAATTCACCCCTCCACTTT
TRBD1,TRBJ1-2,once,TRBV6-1,CASSDRTGSAGYTF,TGTGCCAGCAGTGACCGGACAGGGTCGGCTGGCTACACCTTC
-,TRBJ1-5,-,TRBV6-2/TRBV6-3,CASSYPEFNQPQHF,TGTGCCAGCAGTTATCCCGAGTTTAATCAGCCCCAGCATTTT
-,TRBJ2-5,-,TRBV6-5,CASSYSARVETQYF,TGTGCCAGCAGTTACTCGGCCAGGGTGGAGACCCAGTACTTC
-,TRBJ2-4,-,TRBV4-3,CASSQEINRAKNIQYF,TGCGCCAGCAGCCAAGAAATTAACAGGGCCAAAAACATTCAGTACTTC
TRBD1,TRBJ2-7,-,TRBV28,CASSWGQAPSYEQYF,TGTGCCAGCAGTTGGGGACAGGCACCCTCCTACGAGCAGTACTTC
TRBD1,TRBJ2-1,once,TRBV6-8,CASIPHRDRGASNEQFF,TGTGCCAGCATCCCGCACCGGGACAGGGGGGCGAGTAATGAGCAGTTCTTC
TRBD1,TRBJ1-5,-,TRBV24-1,CATRDREDQPQHF,TGTGCCACCAGAGACAGGGAGGATCAGCCCCAGCATTTT
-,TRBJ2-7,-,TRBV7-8,CASSIRSGSSYEQYF,TGTGCCAGCAGCATCCGGTCGGGAAGCTCCTACGAGCAGTACTTC
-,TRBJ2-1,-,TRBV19,CASRAGGNEQFF,TGTGCCAGTAGGGCCGGGGGCAATGAGCAGTTCTTC
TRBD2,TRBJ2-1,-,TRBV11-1,CASSFASGGAEEQFF,TGTGCCAGCAGCTTCGCTAGCGGGGGGGCGGAGGAGCAGTTCTTC
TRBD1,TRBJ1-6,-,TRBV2,CARERDRSGSPLHF,TGTGCCAGAGAGAGGGACAGGTCGGGTTCACCCCTCCACTTT
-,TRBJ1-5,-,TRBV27,CASSDTFNQPQHF,TGTGCCAGCAGCGACACCTTTAATCAGCCCCAGCATTTT
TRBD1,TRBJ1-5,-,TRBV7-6,CASSYSSRGHQPQHF,TGTGCCAGCAGCTACTCGAGCAGGGGGCATCAGCCCCAGCATTTT
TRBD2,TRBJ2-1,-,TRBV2,CASRRGDYNEQFF,TGTGCCAGCAGGCGGGGGGACTACAATGAGCAGTTCTTC
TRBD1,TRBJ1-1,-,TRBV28,CASSQGQGEAFF,TGTGCCAGCAGTCAGGGACAGGGGGAAGCTTTCTTT
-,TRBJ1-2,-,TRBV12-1,CASSFGGQGDYGYTF,TGTGCCAGCAGCTTTGGGGGACAGGGAGACTATGGCTACACCTTC
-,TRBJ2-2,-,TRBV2,CASSGQAHTGELFF,TGTGCCAGCAGTGGACAGGCACACACCGGGGAGCTGTTTTTT
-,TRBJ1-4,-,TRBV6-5,CASSLIQGGEKLFF,TGTGCCAGCAGCCTAATTCAGGGAGGGGAAAAACTGTTTTTT
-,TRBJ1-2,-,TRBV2,CASRYDSGYTF,TGTGCCAGCAGATACGACAGTGGCTACACCTTC
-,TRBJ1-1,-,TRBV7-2,CASSQYTEAFF,TGTGCCAGCAGCCAATACACTGAAGCTTTCTTT
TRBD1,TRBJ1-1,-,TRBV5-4,CASSEGQGASEAFF,TGTGCCAGCAGCGAGGGACAGGGGGCTAGTGAAGCTTTCTTT
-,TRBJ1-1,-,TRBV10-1,CASSRNDRPTEAFF,TGCGCCAGCAGTAGGAATGACAGGCCCACTGAAGCTTTCTTT
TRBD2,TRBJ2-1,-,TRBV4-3,CASSQDPRGGNEQFF,TGCGCCAGCAGCCAAGATCCCCGGGGGGGGAATGAGCAGTTCTTC
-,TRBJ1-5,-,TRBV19,CASSIPLRSNQPQHF,TGTGCCAGTAGTATACCCCTGAGGAGCAATCAGCCCCAGCATTTT
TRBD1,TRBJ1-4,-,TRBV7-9,CASSLGDRGGTNEKLFF,TGTGCCAGCAGCTTAGGCGACAGGGGAGGAACTAATGAAAAACTGTTTTTT
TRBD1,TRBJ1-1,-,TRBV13,CASSGTGEAFF,TGTGCCAGCAGCGGGACAGGTGAAGCTTTCTTT
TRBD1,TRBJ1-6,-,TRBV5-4,CASSLASGTGNSPLHF,TGTGCCAGCAGCTTGGCATCCGGGACAGGGAATTCACCCCTCCACTTT
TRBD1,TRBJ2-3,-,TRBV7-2,CASSPAGGPQYF,TGTGCCAGCAGCCCAGCAGGGGGTCCGCAGTATTTT
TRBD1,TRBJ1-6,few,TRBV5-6,CASSLTGTGPLPLHF,TGTGCCAGCAGCTTAACCGGGACAGGACCCTTGCCCCTCCACTTT
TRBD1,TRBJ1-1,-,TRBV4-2,CASSPRGQGNTEAFF,TGTGCCAGCAGCCCTCGGGGACAGGGGAACACTGAAGCTTTCTTT
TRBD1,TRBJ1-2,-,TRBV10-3,CAISAGGTANYGYTF,TGTGCCATCAGTGCCGGCGGGACAGCAAACTATGGCTACACCTTC
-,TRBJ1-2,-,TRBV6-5,CASSFGSYGYTF,TGTGCCAGCAGCTTCGGGAGCTATGGCTACACCTTC
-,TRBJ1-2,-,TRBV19,CASSIDSNYGYTF,TGTGCCAGTAGTATCGACAGCAACTATGGCTACACCTTC
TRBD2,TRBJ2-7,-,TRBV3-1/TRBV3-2,CASSPTSGGADEQYF,TGTGCCAGCAGCCCAACTAGCGGGGGGGCCGACGAGCAGTACTTC
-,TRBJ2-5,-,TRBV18,CASSPALQETQYF,TGTGCCAGCTCACCAGCTCTACAAGAGACCCAGTACTTC
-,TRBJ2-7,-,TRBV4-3,CASSQDRGHEQYF,TGCGCCAGCAGCCAAGATCGTGGGCACGAGCAGTACTTC
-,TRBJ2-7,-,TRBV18,CASSKDGGSTYEQYF,TGTGCCAGCTCAAAAGACGGAGGCTCCACCTACGAGCAGTACTTC
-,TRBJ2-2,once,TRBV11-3,CASSLERGRAGELFF,TGTGCCAGCAGCTTAGAGAGGGGGAGGGCCGGGGAGCTGTTTTTT
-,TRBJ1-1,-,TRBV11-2,CASSLGSSGGAFF,TGTGCCAGCAGCTTGGGGAGCTCGGGGGGAGCTTTCTTT